The 26 T cell receptor beta chains given below trace back to one sample, sequenced in a study of cytomegalovirus exposure and HLA in healthy donors. A multiplex PCR was run with 60 Vbeta primers and 13 Jbeta primers. TCRdb's table, derived via immunoSEQ multiplex PCR, lists solely in-frame clones and lacks some. The sample consists of around 150,000 clones, roughly 80% of them appearing once. Sequencing was carried out using PBMCs. These receptors all stem from a woman younger than 45 in good health and CMV-seropositive.

The chain recombines TRBV27 with TRBJ1-6, with TRBD1 as a possible D gene (5 bases). This CDR3 is built from 15 residues. V shed 4 bases and J shed 4 bases, with 11 bases lying between them. CDR1 and CDR2 (germline): MNHEY, SMNVEV (reference sequence). CDR3 DNA sequence: TGTGCCAGCAGTTCCCAGGGCGTTTATAATTCACCCCTCCACTTT. This encodes CASSSQGVYNSPLHF.

The J gene is TRBJ2-3, the V gene TRBV29-1; D may be TRBD2 (6 bases). The ends were cut back, 1 base at V and 0 bases at J, with 11 bases in the middle. Germline-derived CDR1 and CDR2 are SQVTM and ANQGSEA. The CDR3 length is 15 residues. This CDR3 reads CSVEGEAYSTDTQYF. The CDR3 DNA reads TGCAGCGTTGAAGGGGAGGCCTATAGCACAGATACGCAGTATTTT.

Comment on this clone: The same CDR3 can be traced to other DNA sequences in this sample. The J gene is TRBJ1-1, the V gene TRBV19, with 7 nucleotides matching TRBD1. Germline CDR1 LNHDA, CDR2 SQIVND (reference sequence). The junction had 5 bases not matched to a gene; V was cut back by 7 bases and J by 0 bases. The CDR3 has 14 amino acids. The CDR3 sequence: CASTSGQLNTEAFF. The CDR3 DNA sequence: TGTGCCAGTACCTCGGGACAGCTGAACACTGAAGCTTTCTTT.

The rearrangement joins TRBV27 to TRBJ2-1; TRBD1 matches 10 bases. Trimming cost V 5 bases and J 6 bases; bases outside gene matches: 10. Germline V CDR1 and CDR2: MNHEY, SMNVEV (reference sequence). This CDR3 is built from 16 residues. CDR3 in DNA: TGTGCCAGCAGTCCCCCGGACAGGGGGTCTCTCAATGAGCAGTTCTTC. This gives the protein CASSPPDRGSLNEQFF.

DNA for the CDR3: TGTGCCAGCAGCTTACGGCAGGGGCTGACAGATACGCAGTATTTT. It specifies CASSLRQGLTDTQYF. The genes are TRBV7-9 and TRBJ2-3; TRBD1 is a possible D gene (6 bases). V dropped 2 bases and J dropped 3 bases, with 12 bases sitting between them. Germline V gene lookup returns CDR1 SEHNR and CDR2 FQNEAQ (reference sequence). The CDR3 spans 15 residues.

The rearrangement links TRBV9 to TRBJ2-7; 12 nucleotides align to TRBD2. The CDR3 sequence is 15 residues long. Germline V gives CDR1 SGDLS, CDR2 YYNGEE. Trimming removed 0 bases from V and 5 bases from J; junction bases left unmatched: 3. The CDR3 DNA is TGTGCCAGCAGCGTAGGGGGGACTAGCGGGCACGAGCAGTACTTC. Its translation: CASSVGGTSGHEQYF.

This sequence joins TRBV19 and TRBJ1-2; the D is unclear. Germline V gives CDR1 LNHDA, CDR2 SQIVND (reference sequence). Trimming cost V 4 bases and J 8 bases, with 11 bases left between them. The CDR3 spans 12 residues. The CDR3 DNA is TGTGCCAGTAGTAGGGAGTCTGAAGGCTACACCTTC. Protein product: CASSRESEGYTF.

This chain links TRBV28 with TRBJ2-7; a weak D match, TRBD2 (7 bases). Germline-derived CDR1 and CDR2 are MDHEN and SYDVKM. With 8 bases removed from V and 2 bases from J, the gap between germline ends came to 13 bases. CDR3 length equals 13 residues. CDR3: CASWDGGPYEQYF. The CDR3 region has the DNA TGTGCCAGCTGGGACGGGGGGCCCTACGAGCAGTACTTC.

The V and J genes are TRBV19 and TRBJ1-2; 8 bases map to TRBD1. CDR3 length: 16 residues. Germline assignment: CDR1 LNHDA and CDR2 SQIVND (reference sequence). V was pared by 3 bases and J by 3 bases, with 9 bases of the junction left unmatched. The CDR3 DNA sequence: TGTGCCAGTAGTATCACCGGGACAGGAGCGTACTATGGCTACACCTTC. Its translation is CASSITGTGAYYGYTF.

This clone was seen only a few times. The chain joins TRBV10-3 to TRBJ1-1; 8 bases are shared with TRBD1. Germline V gene sequence: CDR1 ENHRY, CDR2 SYGVKD. The CDR3 runs 18 residues. With V trimmed by 4 bases and J by 4 bases, 17 bases remained unmatched. The CDR3, as DNA: TGTGCCATCAGTGGGACTAGACAGGGGCCGCACCCGGGCACTGAAGCTTTCTTT. Translating it yields CAISGTRQGPHPGTEAFF.

The V and J genes are TRBV4-1 and TRBJ2-3, with 9 nucleotides matching TRBD2. Per the germline V gene, CDR1 is MGHRA and CDR2 is YSYEKL. V trimming: 0 bases; J trimming: 6 bases; junction bases outside the gene matches: 7. The CDR3 contains 16 residues. The CDR3 region has the DNA TGCGCCAGCAGCCAAGACACTAGCGGGCCCCGGGATACGCAGTATTTT. Encoded protein: CASSQDTSGPRDTQYF.

The J gene is TRBJ1-5, the V gene TRBV12-5; tentative D call: TRBD1 (5 bases). The CDR3 runs 16 residues. V was trimmed by 2 bases and J by 3 bases, leaving 14 bases between them. Germline V gives CDR1 LGHNT, CDR2 FRNRAP. Written as DNA, the CDR3 is TGTGCTAGTGGTTTGACTTTGGGCAGGGACAATCAGCCCCAGCATTTT. Its protein product is CASGLTLGRDNQPQHF.

This chain connects TRBV30 to TRBJ2-5, with unresolved D. V was clipped by 3 bases and J by 5 bases, with 7 bases between them. The CDR3 contains 11 residues. Germline CDR1 GTSNPN, CDR2 SVGIG (reference sequence). The CDR3 DNA follows: TGTGCCTGGAGCGACGGGGAGACCCAGTACTTC. Translating gives CAWSDGETQYF.

For this clone: Germline is not matched at one junction end, which may reflect a read error. The rearrangement joins TRBV7-9 to TRBJ2-5; TRBD1 might be the D (5 bases). The CDR3 runs 16 residues. Germline CDR1 is SEHNR and CDR2 is FQNEAQ (reference sequence). DNA for the CDR3: TGTTCCAGCAGCTTAATTAGGGGCCGGTTCAGGGAGACCCAGTACTTC. This gives the protein CSSSLIRGRFRETQYF.

Written as DNA, the CDR3 is TGTGCCAGCAGCTTGTACATACGGGGGGGTTCTTTAGAGACCCAGTACTTC. This sequence encodes CASSLYIRGGSLETQYF. The chain combines TRBV5-4 with TRBJ2-5; 8 nucleotides agree with TRBD2. Germline CDR1 and CDR2: SGHNT and YYREEE (reference sequence). V lost 1 base and J lost 4; bases outside the gene matches: 12. The CDR3 sequence is 17 residues long.

As for this clone: Other nucleotide sequences from this sample produce the same CDR3. The chain combines TRBV5-1 with TRBJ2-3; TRBD1 matches at 9 bases. V gave up 0 bases and J gave up 1 base; unmatched junction bases: 0. This CDR3 spans 15 amino acids. Per germline, CDR1 SGHRS and CDR2 YFSETQ. CDR3 region: CASSLGTGGTDTQYF. As DNA, the CDR3 is TGCGCCAGCAGCTTGGGGACAGGGGGCACAGATACGCAGTATTTT.

The chain is built from TRBV10-2 and TRBJ2-5, with TRBD1 identical over 9 bases. V was pared by 6 bases and J by 5 bases, with 13 bases of the junction left unmatched. The CDR3 contains 16 residues. Germline CDR1 reads WSHSY; CDR2 reads SAAADI. The CDR3 spells CASSPGGQGFYETQYF. The DNA for the CDR3 is TGCGCCAGCAGCCCAGGGGGACAGGGCTTCTACGAGACCCAGTACTTC.

This clone was counted a few times. This chain connects TRBV11-2 to TRBJ1-1; D gene unclear. V was clipped by 3 bases and J by 5 bases, with 7 bases between them. Germline-derived CDR1 and CDR2 are SGHAT and FQNNGV. This CDR3 contains 12 residues. For the CDR3, the DNA is TGTGCCAGCAGCTTCACGGAGACTGAAGCTTTCTTT. Protein product: CASSFTETEAFF.

The CDR3 loop reads CASSKSGTDYGYTF. The CDR3 DNA reads TGTGCCAGCAGTAAATCCGGGACAGACTATGGCTACACCTTC. The chain recombines TRBV6-5 with TRBJ1-2, with 7 bases lining up with TRBD1. Germline V CDR1 and CDR2: MNHEY, SVGAGI. The length of the CDR3 is 14 residues. V lost 5 bases and J lost 3; bases outside the gene matches: 6.

In its sample, this clone was seen once. The chain links TRBV14 to TRBJ1-4, with a tentative D call TRBD1 (6 bases). Trimming took off 3 bases at V and 8 bases at J, with 19 bases between the two ends. The CDR3 spans 16 residues. Germline V gene sequence: CDR1 SGHDN, CDR2 FVKESK. In nucleotides, the CDR3 is TGTGCCAGCAGCCAGGCGAAACAGGGTTCGGCCGAAAAACTGTTTTTT. Protein product: CASSQAKQGSAEKLFF.

The V gene is TRBV5-5, the J gene TRBJ1-4; D is unclear. Germline CDR1 reads SGHKS; CDR2 reads YYEKEE (reference sequence). V was cut by 0 bases and J by 0 bases, with 12 bases left in between. CDR3 length: 17 residues. The CDR3: CASSLAEVAATNEKLFF. CDR3 in DNA: TGTGCCAGCAGCTTGGCCGAGGTGGCCGCAACTAATGAAAAACTGTTTTTT.

The chain is built from TRBV6-6 and TRBJ1-5; D may be TRBD1 (5 bases). Trimming took 6 bases from V and 5 from J, leaving 17 bases between them. Germline loops: CDR1 MNHNY, CDR2 SVGAGI (reference sequence). The length of the CDR3 is 15 residues. The CDR3 region has the DNA TGTGCCAGCAGCTACGTCGGACATGATTATCAGCCCCAGCATTTT. Its protein is CASSYVGHDYQPQHF.

This sequence joins TRBV9 and TRBJ2-5, with a tentative D call TRBD1 (6 bases). The V gene lost 3 bases and the J gene lost 5 bases, with 17 bases spanning the gap. There are 15 residues in the CDR3. Germline V gene sequence: CDR1 SGDLS, CDR2 YYNGEE. The DNA for the CDR3 is TGTGCCAGCAGCGCTCACACAGGGTCGTGGGAGACCCAGTACTTC. Translating gives CASSAHTGSWETQYF. Combining the CDR3 with reference TRBV9 and TRBJ2-5 gives the whole variable domain DSGVTQTPKHLITATGQRVTLRCSPRSGDLSVYWYQQSLDQGLQFLIQYYNGEERAKGNILERFSAQQFPDLHSELNLSSLELGDSALYFCASSAHTGSWETQYFGPGTRLLVL.

On this clone: The junction departs from the called germline gene at one end, perhaps through a read error. The V call is TRBV6-1, the J call TRBJ2-2, with D tentatively TRBD1 (6 bases). CDR3 length: 14 amino acids. Per germline, CDR1 MNHNS and CDR2 SASEGT. CDR3 bases: TGCTTCACTACTCACAGGGTCTCTACCGGGGAGCTGTTTTTT. As protein: CFTTHRVSTGELFF.

The CDR3 loop is CASSYKQGIYGYTF. DNA of the CDR3: TGTGCCAGCAGTTACAAGCAGGGAATCTATGGCTACACCTTC. The chain uses TRBV6-6 and TRBJ1-2; D possibly corresponds to TRBD1 (5 bases). The V end lost 2 bases, the J end lost 4 bases, and 11 bases lay between the germline ends. The CDR3 has 14 residues. Germline CDR1 is MNHNY and CDR2 is SVGAGI (reference sequence).

This rearrangement joins TRBV6-1 to TRBJ1-6; 7 nucleotides align to TRBD1. With 0 bases clipped from V and 10 bases from J, the junction kept 15 bases outside the gene matches. This CDR3 has 18 amino acids. CDR1 is MNHNS and CDR2 is SASEGT in the germline V gene. The CDR3 here is CASSEARVSTGYRSPLHF. As DNA, the CDR3 is TGTGCCAGCAGTGAAGCTCGGGTGTCGACAGGGTACAGGTCACCCCTCCACTTT.